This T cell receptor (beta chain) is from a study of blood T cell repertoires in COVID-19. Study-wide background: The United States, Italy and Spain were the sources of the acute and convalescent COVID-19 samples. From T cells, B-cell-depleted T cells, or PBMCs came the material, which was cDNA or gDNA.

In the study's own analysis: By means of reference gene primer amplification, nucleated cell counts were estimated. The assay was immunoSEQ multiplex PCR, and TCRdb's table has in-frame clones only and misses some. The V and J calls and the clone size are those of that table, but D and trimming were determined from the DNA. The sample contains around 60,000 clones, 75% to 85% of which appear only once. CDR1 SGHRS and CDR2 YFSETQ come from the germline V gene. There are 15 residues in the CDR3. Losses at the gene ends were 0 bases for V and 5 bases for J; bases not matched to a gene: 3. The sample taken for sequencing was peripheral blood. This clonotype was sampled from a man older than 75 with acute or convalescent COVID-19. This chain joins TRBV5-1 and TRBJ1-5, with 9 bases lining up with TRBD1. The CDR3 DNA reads TGCGCCAGCAGCTTGGCGGGACAGGGTGATCAGCCCCAGCATTTT. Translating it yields CASSLAGQGDQPQHF.